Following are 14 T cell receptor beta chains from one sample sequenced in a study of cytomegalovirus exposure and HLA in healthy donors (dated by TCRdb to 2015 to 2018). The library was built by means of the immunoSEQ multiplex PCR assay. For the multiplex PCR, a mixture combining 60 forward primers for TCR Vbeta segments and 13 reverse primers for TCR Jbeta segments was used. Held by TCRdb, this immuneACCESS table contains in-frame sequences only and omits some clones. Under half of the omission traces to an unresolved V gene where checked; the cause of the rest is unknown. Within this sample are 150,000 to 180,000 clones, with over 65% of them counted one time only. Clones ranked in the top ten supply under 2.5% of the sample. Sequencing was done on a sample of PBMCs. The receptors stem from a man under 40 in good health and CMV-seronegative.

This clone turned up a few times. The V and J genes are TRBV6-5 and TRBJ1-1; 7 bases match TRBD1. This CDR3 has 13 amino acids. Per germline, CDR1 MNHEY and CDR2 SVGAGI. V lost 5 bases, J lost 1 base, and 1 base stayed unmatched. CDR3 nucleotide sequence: TGTGCCAGCAGTGACAGGGAGAACACTGAAGCTTTCTTT. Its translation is CASSDRENTEAFF.

CDR3 coding DNA: TGTGCCAGCAGCGTACCCCTAGATGTCGATGAGCAGTTCTTC. The encoded protein is CASSVPLDVDEQFF. The chain recombines TRBV9 with TRBJ2-1, with no clear D. Between the trimmed V and J ends, which lost 1 base and 8 bases, there was a span of 13 bases. The CDR3 covers 14 residues. Germline CDR1 SGDLS, CDR2 YYNGEE.

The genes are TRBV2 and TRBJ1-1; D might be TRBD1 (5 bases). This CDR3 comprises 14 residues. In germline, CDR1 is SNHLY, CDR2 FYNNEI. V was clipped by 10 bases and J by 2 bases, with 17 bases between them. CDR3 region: CATTSYRRNTEAFF. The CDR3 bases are TGTGCCACCACATCATACAGGAGAAACACTGAAGCTTTCTTT.

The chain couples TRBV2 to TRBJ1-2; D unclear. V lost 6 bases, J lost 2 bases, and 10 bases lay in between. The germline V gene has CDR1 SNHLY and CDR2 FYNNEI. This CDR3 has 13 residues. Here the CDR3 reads CASRLDENYGYTF. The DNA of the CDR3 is TGTGCCAGCAGGTTAGATGAGAACTATGGCTACACCTTC.

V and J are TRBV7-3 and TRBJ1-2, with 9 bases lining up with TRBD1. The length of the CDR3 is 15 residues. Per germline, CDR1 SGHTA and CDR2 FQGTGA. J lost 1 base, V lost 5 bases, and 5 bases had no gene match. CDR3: CASSLGTGINYGYTF. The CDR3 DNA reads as TGTGCCAGCAGCCTAGGGACAGGGATTAACTATGGCTACACCTTC. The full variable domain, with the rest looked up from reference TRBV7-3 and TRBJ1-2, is GAGVSQTPSNKVTEKGKYVELRCDPISGHTALYWYRQSLGQGPEFLIYFQGTGAADDSGLPNDRFFAVRPEGSVSTLKIQRTERGDSAVYLCASSLGTGINYGYTFGSGTRLTVV.

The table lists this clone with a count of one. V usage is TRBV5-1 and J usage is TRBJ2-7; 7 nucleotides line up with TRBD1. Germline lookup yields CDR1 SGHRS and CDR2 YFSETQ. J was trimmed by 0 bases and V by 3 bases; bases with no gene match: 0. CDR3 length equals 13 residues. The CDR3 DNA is TGCGCCAGCAGCTGGGACAGCTCCTACGAGCAGTACTTC. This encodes CASSWDSSYEQYF.

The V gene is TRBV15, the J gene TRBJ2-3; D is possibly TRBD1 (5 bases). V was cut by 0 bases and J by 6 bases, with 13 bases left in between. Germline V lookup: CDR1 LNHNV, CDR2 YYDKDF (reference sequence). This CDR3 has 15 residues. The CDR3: CATSRDVGAPDTQYF. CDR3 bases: TGTGCCACCAGCAGAGATGTTGGGGCTCCCGATACGCAGTATTTT.

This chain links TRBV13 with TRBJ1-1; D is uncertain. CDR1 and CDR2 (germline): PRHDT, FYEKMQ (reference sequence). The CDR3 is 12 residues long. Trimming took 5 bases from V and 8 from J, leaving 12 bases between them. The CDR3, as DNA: TGTGCCAGCAGCGCTAGGTGGAGCGAAGCTTTCTTT. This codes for CASSARWSEAFF.

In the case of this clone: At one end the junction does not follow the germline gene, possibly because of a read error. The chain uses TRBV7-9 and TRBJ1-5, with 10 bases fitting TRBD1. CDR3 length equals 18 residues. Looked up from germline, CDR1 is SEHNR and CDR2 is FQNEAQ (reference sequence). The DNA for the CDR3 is TGTGCCAGCAGCTTAGTGGGGGGGACAGGGGTCTTCAATCAGCCCCAGAATTTT. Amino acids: CASSLVGGTGVFNQPQNF.

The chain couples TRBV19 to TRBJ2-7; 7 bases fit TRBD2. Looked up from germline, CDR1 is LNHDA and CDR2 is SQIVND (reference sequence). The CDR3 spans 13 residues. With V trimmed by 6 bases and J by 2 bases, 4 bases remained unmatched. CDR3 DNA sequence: TGTGCCAGTAGGAGGGAGGGAACCTACGAGCAGTACTTC. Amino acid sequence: CASRREGTYEQYF.

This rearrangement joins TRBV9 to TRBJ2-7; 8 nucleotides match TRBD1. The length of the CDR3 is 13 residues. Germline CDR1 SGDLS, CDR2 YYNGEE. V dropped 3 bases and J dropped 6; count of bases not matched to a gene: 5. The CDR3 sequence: CASSARQGSEQYF. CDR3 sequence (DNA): TGTGCCAGCAGCGCACGACAGGGGAGCGAGCAGTACTTC.

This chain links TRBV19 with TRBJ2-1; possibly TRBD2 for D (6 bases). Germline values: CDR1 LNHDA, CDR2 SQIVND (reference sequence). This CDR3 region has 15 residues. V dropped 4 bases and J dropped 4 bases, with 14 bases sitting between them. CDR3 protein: CASSNGGLSYNEQFF. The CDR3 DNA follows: TGTGCCAGTAGTAATGGGGGACTTTCTTACAATGAGCAGTTCTTC.

CDR3 coding DNA: TGTGCCAGCCTTCAAGGGACTAGGGCGAACACCGGGGAGCTGTTTTTT. Translating gives CASLQGTRANTGELFF. The V and J genes are TRBV19 and TRBJ2-2, with 8 positions matching TRBD2. V shed 9 bases and J 0 bases; nucleotides not matched to a gene: 9. The CDR3 has 16 residues. CDR1 is LNHDA, CDR2 SQIVND, per germline (reference sequence).

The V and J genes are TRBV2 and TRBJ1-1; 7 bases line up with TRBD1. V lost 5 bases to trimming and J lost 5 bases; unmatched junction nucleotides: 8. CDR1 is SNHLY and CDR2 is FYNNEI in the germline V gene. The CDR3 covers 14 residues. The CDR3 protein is CASSSTGIGTEAFF. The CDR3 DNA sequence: TGTGCCAGCAGTTCGACAGGGATCGGTACTGAAGCTTTCTTT.